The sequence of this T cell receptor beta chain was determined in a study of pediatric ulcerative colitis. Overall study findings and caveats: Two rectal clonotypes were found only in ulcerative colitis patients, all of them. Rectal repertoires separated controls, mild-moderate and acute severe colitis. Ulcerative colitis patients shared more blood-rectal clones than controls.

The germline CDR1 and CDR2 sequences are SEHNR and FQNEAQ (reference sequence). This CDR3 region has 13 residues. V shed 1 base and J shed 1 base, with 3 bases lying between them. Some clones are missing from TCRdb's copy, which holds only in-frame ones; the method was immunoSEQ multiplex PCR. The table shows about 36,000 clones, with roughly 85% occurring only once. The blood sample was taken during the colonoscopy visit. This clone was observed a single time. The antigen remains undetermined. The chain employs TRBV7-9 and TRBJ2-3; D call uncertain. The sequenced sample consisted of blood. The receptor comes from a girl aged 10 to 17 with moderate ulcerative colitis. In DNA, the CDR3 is TGTGCCAGCAGCTTAGTCGGCACAGATACGCAGTATTTT. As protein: CASSLVGTDTQYF.